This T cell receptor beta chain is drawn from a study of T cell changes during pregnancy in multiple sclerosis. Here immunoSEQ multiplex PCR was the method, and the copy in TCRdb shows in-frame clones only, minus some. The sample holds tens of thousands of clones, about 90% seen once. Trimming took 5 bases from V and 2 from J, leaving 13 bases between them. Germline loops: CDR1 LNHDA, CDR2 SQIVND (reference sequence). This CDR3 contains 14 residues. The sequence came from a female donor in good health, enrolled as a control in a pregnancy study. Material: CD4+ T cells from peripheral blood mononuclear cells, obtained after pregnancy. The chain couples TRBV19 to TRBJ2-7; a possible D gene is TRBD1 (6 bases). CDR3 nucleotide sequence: TGTGCCAGTAGTCCTCAGGACAGAACCTACGAGCAGTACTTC. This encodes CASSPQDRTYEQYF. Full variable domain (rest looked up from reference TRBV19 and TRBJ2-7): DGGITQSPKYLFRKEGQNVTLSCEQNLNHDAMYWYRQDPGQGLRLIYYSQIVNDFQKGDIAEGYSVSREKKESFPLTVTSAQKNPTAFYLCASSPQDRTYEQYFGPGTRLTVT.